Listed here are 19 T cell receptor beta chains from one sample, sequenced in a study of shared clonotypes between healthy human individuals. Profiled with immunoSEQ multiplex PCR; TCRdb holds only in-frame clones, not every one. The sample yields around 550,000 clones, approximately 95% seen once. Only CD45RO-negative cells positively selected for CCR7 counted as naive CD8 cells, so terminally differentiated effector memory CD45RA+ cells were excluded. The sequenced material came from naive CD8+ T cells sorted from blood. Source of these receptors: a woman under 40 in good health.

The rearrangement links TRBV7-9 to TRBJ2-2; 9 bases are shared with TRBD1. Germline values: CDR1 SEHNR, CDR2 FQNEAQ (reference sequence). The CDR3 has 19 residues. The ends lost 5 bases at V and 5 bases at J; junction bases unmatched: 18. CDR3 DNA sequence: TGTGCCAGCAGCCCCACAACGCGGACAGGGGCGAAACCAACCGGGGAGCTGTTTTTT. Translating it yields CASSPTTRTGAKPTGELFF.

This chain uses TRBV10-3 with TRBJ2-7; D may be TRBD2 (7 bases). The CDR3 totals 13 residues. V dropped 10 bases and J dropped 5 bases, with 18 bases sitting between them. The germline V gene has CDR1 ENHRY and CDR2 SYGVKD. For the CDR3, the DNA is TGTGCCACCGAGGGGGGGCAGGGCGACGAGCAGTACTTC. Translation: CATEGGQGDEQYF.

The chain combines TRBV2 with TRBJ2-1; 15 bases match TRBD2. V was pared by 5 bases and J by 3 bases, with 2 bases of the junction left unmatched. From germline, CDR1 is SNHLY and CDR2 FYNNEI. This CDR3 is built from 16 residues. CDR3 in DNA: TGTGCCAGCAGTACGGGACTAGCGGGGGGCTACAATGAGCAGTTCTTC. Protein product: CASSTGLAGGYNEQFF.

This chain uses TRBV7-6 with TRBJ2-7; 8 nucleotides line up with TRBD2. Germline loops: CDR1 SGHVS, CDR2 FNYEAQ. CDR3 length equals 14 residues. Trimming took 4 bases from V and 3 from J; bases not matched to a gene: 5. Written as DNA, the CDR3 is TGTGCCAGCAGCTGGGGACTAGTAGGCTACGAGCAGTACTTC. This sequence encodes CASSWGLVGYEQYF. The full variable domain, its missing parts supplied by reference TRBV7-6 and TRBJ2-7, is GAGVSQSPRYKVTKRGQDVALRCDPISGHVSLYWYRQALGQGPEFLTYFNYEAQQDKSGLPNDRFSAERPEGSISTLTIQRTEQRDSAMYRCASSWGLVGYEQYFGPGTRLTVT.

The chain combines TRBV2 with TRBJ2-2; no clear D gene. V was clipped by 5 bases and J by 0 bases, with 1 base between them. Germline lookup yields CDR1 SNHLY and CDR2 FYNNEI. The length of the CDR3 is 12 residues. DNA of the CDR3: TGTGCCAGCAGTTCGAACACCGGGGAGCTGTTTTTT. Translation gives CASSSNTGELFF.

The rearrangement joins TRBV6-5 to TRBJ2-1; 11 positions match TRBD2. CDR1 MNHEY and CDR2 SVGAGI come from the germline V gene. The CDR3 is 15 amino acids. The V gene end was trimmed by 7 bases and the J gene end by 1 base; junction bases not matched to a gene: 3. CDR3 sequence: CASNIAGGSYNEQFF. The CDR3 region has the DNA TGTGCCAGCAACATAGCGGGAGGGTCCTACAATGAGCAGTTCTTC.

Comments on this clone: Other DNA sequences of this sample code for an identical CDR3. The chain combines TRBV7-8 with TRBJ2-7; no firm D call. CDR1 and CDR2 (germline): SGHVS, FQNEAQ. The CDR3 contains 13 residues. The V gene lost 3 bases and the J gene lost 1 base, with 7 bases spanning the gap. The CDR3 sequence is CASSFGSSYEQYF. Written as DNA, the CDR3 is TGTGCCAGCAGCTTCGGCAGTTCCTACGAGCAGTACTTC.

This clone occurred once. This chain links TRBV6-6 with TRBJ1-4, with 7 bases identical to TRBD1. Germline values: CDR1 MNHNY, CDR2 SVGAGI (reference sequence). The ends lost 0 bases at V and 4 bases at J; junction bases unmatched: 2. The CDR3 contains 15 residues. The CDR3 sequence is CASSYSTGFNEKLFF. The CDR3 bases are TGTGCCAGCAGTTACTCGACAGGGTTTAATGAAAAACTGTTTTTT.

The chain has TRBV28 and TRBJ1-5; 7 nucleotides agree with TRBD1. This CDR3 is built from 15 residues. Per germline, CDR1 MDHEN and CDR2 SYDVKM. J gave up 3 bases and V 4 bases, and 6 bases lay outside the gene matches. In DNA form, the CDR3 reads TGTGCCAGCAGTTGGGACAGAGAAACCAATCAGCCCCAGCATTTT. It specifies CASSWDRETNQPQHF.

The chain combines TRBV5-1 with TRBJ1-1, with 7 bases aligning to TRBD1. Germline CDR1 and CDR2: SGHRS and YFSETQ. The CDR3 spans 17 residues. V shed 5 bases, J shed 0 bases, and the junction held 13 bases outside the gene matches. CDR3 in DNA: TGCGCCAGCAGTGGGGCGCGACAGGGAGGGATGAACACTGAAGCTTTCTTT. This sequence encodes CASSGARQGGMNTEAFF.

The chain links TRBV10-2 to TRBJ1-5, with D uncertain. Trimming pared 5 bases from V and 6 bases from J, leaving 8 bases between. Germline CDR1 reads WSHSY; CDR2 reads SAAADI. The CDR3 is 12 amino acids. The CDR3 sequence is CASSNSGQPQHF. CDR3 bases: TGCGCCAGCAGTAACTCCGGTCAGCCCCAGCATTTT.

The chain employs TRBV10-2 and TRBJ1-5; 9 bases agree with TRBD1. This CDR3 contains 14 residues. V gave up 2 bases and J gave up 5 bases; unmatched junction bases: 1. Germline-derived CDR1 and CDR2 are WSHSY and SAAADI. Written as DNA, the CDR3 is TGCGCCAGCAGTGAGCGACAGGGGGATCAGCCCCAGCATTTT. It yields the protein CASSERQGDQPQHF.

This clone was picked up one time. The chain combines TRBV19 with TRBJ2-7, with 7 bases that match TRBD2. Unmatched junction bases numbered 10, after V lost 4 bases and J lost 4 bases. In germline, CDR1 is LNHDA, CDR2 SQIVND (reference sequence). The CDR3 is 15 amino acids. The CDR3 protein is CASSTGGAGSYEQYF. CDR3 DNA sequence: TGTGCCAGTAGTACCGGGGGAGCGGGATCATACGAGCAGTACTTC.

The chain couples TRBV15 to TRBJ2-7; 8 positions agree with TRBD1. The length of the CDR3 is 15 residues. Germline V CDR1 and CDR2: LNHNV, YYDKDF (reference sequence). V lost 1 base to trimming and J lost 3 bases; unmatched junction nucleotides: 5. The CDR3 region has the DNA TGTGCCACCAGCAGAGCGCGACAGGGGAGCTACGAGCAGTACTTC. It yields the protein CATSRARQGSYEQYF.

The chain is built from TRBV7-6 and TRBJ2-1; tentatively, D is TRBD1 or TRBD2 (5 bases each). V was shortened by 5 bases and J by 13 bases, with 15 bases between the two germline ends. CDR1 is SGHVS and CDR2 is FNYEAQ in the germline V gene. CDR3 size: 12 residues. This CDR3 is CASSLGAADQFF. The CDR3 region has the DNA TGTGCCAGCAGCCTCGGGGCGGCGGACCAGTTCTTC.

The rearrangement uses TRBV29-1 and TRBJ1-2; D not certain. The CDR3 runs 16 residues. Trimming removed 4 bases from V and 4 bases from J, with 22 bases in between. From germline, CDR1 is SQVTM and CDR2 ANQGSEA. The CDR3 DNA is TGCAGCGTTGTGGGAAGGAGGGATAGGGAGGGCTATGGCTACACCTTC. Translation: CSVVGRRDREGYGYTF.

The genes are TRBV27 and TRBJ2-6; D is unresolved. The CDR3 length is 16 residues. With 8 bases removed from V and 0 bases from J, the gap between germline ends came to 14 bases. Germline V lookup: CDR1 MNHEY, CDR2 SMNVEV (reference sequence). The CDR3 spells CASSPLGPSGANVLTF. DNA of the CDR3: TGTGCCAGCTCGCCCTTAGGGCCCTCTGGGGCCAACGTCCTGACTTTC.

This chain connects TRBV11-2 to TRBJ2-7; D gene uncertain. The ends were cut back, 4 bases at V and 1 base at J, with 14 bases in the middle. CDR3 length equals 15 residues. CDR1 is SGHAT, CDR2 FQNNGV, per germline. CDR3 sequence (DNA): TGTGCCAGCAGCTCCACGGTGGGTAAATCCTACGAGCAGTACTTC. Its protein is CASSSTVGKSYEQYF.

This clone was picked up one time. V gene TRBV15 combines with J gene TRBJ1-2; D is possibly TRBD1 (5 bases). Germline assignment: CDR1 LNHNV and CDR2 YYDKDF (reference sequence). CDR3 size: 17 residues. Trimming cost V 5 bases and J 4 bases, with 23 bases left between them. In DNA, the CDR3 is TGTGCCACCAGCGGGGAACGGGACGGTGCCCTTATCTATGGCTACACCTTC. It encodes CATSGERDGALIYGYTF. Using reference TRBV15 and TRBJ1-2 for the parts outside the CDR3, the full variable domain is DAMVIQNPRYQVTQFGKPVTLSCSQTLNHNVMYWYQQKSSQAPKLLFHYYDKDFNNEADTPDNFQSRRPNTSFCFLDIRSPGLGDTAMYLCATSGERDGALIYGYTFGSGTRLTVV.